This passage covers 17 T cell receptor beta chains from one sample sequenced in a study of CXCR3-negative and CXCR3-positive naive CD8 T cells (dated by TCRdb to the late 2010s). The antigens of these receptors remain unknown. TCRdb names NextSeq 550 as the instrument used. The Human TCR Profiling Kit (MiLaboratory) was used to prepare UMI-labeled 5' RACE TRB cDNA libraries. After the reads were reprocessed by TCRdb, one entry was made per CDR3 protein sequence, with no DNA. The sample table gives 120,000 to 150,000 distinct CDR3 sequences. About 0.27% of the sample is taken by the ten largest. Results and caveats for the whole study, not just this receptor: Compared with CXCR3-negative naive cells, CXCR3-positive naive cells had TRB CDR3s with higher hydrophobicity (lower Kidera factor 4), lower energy, and higher strength and volume indices.

The sample was naive CXCR3+ CD8+ T cells from blood. Taken with the paper, the label for cell subset or site translates to: CD45RO-CCR7+CD27+CD95- naive CD8+ T cells expressing CXCR3 (TNR3+). These receptors came from a human donor in good health. Some clones in this sample may be carry-over from other donors' samples.

V usage is TRBV20-1 and J usage is TRBJ1-5; TCRdb's assignment of TRBD1 cannot be checked, as there is no DNA. CDR3 length equals 15 residues. Germline-derived CDR1 and CDR2 are DFQATT and SNEGSKA (reference sequence). The CDR3: CSAREPTGGFQPQHF.

The CDR3 spells CASPSRSGANVLTF. This chain uses TRBV6-6 with TRBJ2-6; TCRdb's assignment of TRBD2 cannot be checked, as there is no DNA. The CDR3 sequence is 14 residues long. Per germline, CDR1 MNHNY and CDR2 SVGAGI (reference sequence).

The chain's CDR3 is CASSAGSGSAWQQYF. The chain links TRBV11-2 to TRBJ2-7; TCRdb picks TRBD2, but there is no DNA to check that call. Germline loops: CDR1 SGHAT, CDR2 FQNNGV. This CDR3 is built from 15 residues.

This rearrangement joins TRBV29-1 to TRBJ2-7; TCRdb reports TRBD1, a call that lacks DNA to check it against. The CDR3 length is 13 residues. In germline, CDR1 is SQVTM, CDR2 ANQGSEA. The CDR3 spells CSARPRGTYEQYF.

J is TRBJ2-7 and V is TRBV11-2; with no DNA, the TCRdb D assignment of TRBD2 cannot be verified. The CDR3 length is 15 residues. CDR1 is SGHAT, CDR2 FQNNGV, per germline. CDR3 in amino acids: CASSVGTSGFYEQYF.

The chain couples TRBV6-1 to TRBJ2-4. From germline, CDR1 is MNHNS and CDR2 SASEGT. The CDR3 sequence is 16 residues long. The CDR3 region is CASSEEEGLDKNIQYF.

V usage is TRBV5-6 and J usage is TRBJ2-5. The V gene's germline CDR1 is SGHDT and CDR2 YYEEEE. This CDR3 has 13 amino acids. This CDR3 is CASSLIPSETQYF. Full variable domain (missing parts from reference TRBV5-6 and TRBJ2-5): DAGVTQSPTHLIKTRGQQVTLRCSPKSGHDTVSWYQQALGQGPQFIFQYYEEEERQRGNFPDRFSGHQFPNYSSELNVNALLLGDSALYLCASSLIPSETQYFGPGTRLLVL.

The gene calls are TRBV14 and TRBJ2-7. The CDR3 runs to 16 residues. The germline gives CDR1 SGHDN, CDR2 FVKESK. The CDR3 protein is CASSQDLGGGYDEQYF.

The CDR3 here is CASSLGLAGGTGELFF. V gene TRBV5-6 combines with J gene TRBJ2-2; TCRdb's D call of TRBD2 is untestable without DNA. CDR3 length: 16 amino acids. Germline values: CDR1 SGHDT, CDR2 YYEEEE. The full variable domain, completed using reference TRBV5-6 and TRBJ2-2, is DAGVTQSPTHLIKTRGQQVTLRCSPKSGHDTVSWYQQALGQGPQFIFQYYEEEERQRGNFPDRFSGHQFPNYSSELNVNALLLGDSALYLCASSLGLAGGTGELFFGEGSRLTVL.

J is TRBJ2-1 and V is TRBV30; TCRdb returns TRBD2, unconfirmable since there is no DNA. The germline gives CDR1 GTSNPN, CDR2 SVGIG (reference sequence). The length of the CDR3 is 12 residues. CDR3: CAWTAGHNEQFF.

This rearrangement joins TRBV27 to TRBJ1-1; TCRdb gives TRBD1 as the D gene, but with no DNA this cannot be confirmed. The CDR3 length is 14 residues. CDR1 and CDR2 from the germline V gene are MNHEY and SMNVEV (reference sequence). The CDR3 loop reads CASSPETGITEAFF.

The chain links TRBV7-2 to TRBJ2-7; TCRdb's assignment of TRBD1 cannot be checked, as there is no DNA. From germline, CDR1 is SGHTA and CDR2 FQGNSA. This CDR3 has 15 residues. The CDR3 loop reads CASSLLGGPSYEQYF.

The chain's CDR3 is CSVEEGGPGEQYF. V is TRBV29-1 and J is TRBJ2-7; TCRdb's assignment of TRBD1 cannot be checked, as there is no DNA. The length of the CDR3 is 13 residues. The germline V gene has CDR1 SQVTM and CDR2 ANQGSEA.

The CDR3 loop reads CSVENRNEQYF. This sequence joins TRBV29-1 and TRBJ2-7. This CDR3 has 11 residues. Germline-derived CDR1 and CDR2 are SQVTM and ANQGSEA.

The V and J genes are TRBV4-3 and TRBJ1-1; TCRdb names TRBD1, which stays unverified in the absence of DNA. CDR3 size: 17 residues. Germline CDR1 and CDR2: LGHNA and YSLEER. The CDR3 spells CASSQVVGQHMNTEAFF.

The chain uses TRBV29-1 and TRBJ1-5; TCRdb outputs TRBD1, but without DNA this stays unchecked. CDR1 is SQVTM, CDR2 ANQGSEA, per germline. The CDR3 runs 14 residues. The CDR3: CSVGSGRGSQPQHF.

The genes are TRBV24-1 and TRBJ2-1; TCRdb gives TRBD2 as the D gene, but with no DNA this cannot be confirmed. The germline V gene has CDR1 KGHDR and CDR2 SFDVKD. The CDR3 is 17 amino acids. The CDR3 here is CATSDFGQRGGSNEQFF.